The entry that follows covers one T cell receptor beta chain sequence. These data belong to a study of blood T cell repertoires in COVID-19. Background on the study: Donors in the United States, Italy and Spain gave samples during acute or convalescent COVID-19. In each case, the material was cDNA or gDNA derived from T cells, B-cell-depleted T cells, or PBMCs.

CDR3 length: 15 residues. V lost 6 bases and J lost 0; bases outside the gene matches: 2. CDR1 is SGHDT, CDR2 YYEEEE, per germline. In the original analysis: Amplification of reference gene primers was used by the study to estimate nucleated cell counts. Profiling relied on immunoSEQ multiplex PCR, and the TCRdb table lists in-frame clones only, not all of them. V and J calls and clone size are copied from that table; D and trimming were computed from the DNA. The table shows just over 250,000 clones, with 75% to 90% occurring only once. The sequence was obtained from a woman aged 70-85 years with COVID-19, enrolled during active disease. The sequencing sample was made of peripheral blood. The V call is TRBV5-6, the J call TRBJ2-3; 12 bases line up with TRBD2. As DNA, the CDR3 is TGTGCCAGCAACGGACTAGCGGGGAGCACAGATACGCAGTATTTT. Encoded protein: CASNGLAGSTDTQYF.